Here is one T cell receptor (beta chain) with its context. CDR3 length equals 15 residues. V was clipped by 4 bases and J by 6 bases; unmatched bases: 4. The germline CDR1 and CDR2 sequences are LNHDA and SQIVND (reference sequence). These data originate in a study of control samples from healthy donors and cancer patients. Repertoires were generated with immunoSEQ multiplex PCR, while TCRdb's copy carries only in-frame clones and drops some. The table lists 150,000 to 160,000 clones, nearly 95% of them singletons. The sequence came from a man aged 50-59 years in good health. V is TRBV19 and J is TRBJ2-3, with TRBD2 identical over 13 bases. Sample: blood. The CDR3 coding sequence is TGTGCCAGTAGTACCTGGACTAGCGGGAGTGATACGCAGTATTTT. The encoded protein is CASSTWTSGSDTQYF.